These T cell receptor beta chains were read from a single sample in a study of regulatory T cells in long-lasting Graves disease. Each CDR3 protein gets one entry after TCRdb re-called the multiplex PCR reads with MiXCR. The table has about 440,000 distinct CDR3 sequences, 16% seen once. These data were also reused for a study on T cells in Graves' hyperthyroidism and ophthalmopathy.

The input for sequencing was peripheral blood mononuclear cells (PBMCs), taken at new diagnosis, from a patient treated with antithyroid drugs. The receptors were sampled from a woman aged 25 to 45 with Graves disease. Both conserved end residues are part of each CDR3. D genes are given only for firm matches. The size entry is marked missing in some rows and otherwise reads once, few, many or a size class.

V: TRBV12-3/TRBV12-4
J: TRBJ1-1
size: NA
D: NA
CDR3: CASGDILNIEAFF
DNA: TGTGCCAGCGGGGACATACTGAACATTGAAGCTTTCTTT

V: TRBV18
J: TRBJ2-5
size: many
D: NA
CDR3: CASSPEVGVETQYF
DNA: TGTGCCAGCTCACCAGAGGTCGGAGTCGAGACCCAGTACTTC

V: TRBV5-5
J: TRBJ1-1
size: many
D: NA
CDR3: CASSVYTEAFF
DNA: TGTGCCAGCAGCGTGTACACTGAAGCTTTCTTT

V: TRBV19
J: TRBJ2-7
size: NA
D: NA
CDR3: CASSIRDRGRSYEQYF
DNA: TGTGCCAGTAGTATAAGGGACCGGGGCAGATCCTACGAGCAGTACTTC

V: TRBV27
J: TRBJ2-7
size: many
D: NA
CDR3: CASSLSTAYEQYF
DNA: TGTGCCAGCAGTTTGTCAACAGCTTACGAGCAGTACTTC

V: TRBV28
J: TRBJ2-2
size: many
D: NA
CDR3: CASSSPEALGAYTGELFF
DNA: TGTGCCAGCAGTTCCCCTGAAGCGTTGGGGGCTTACACCGGGGAGCTGTTTTTT

V: TRBV28
J: TRBJ2-1
size: NA
D: TRBD2
CDR3: CAIEGGPSGRAYNEQFF
DNA: TGTGCCATCGAGGGGGGGCCTAGCGGGAGGGCTTACAATGAGCAGTTCTTC

V: TRBV28
J: TRBJ1-5
size: NA
D: NA
CDR3: CVSSLLGQPQHF
DNA: TGTGTCAGCAGTTTATTAGGTCAGCCCCAGCATTTT

V: TRBV5-1
J: TRBJ2-3
size: many
D: NA
CDR3: CASSLEDTTDTQYF
DNA: TGCGCCAGCAGCTTGGAAGATACCACAGATACGCAGTATTTT

V: TRBV7-2
J: TRBJ2-1
size: many
D: NA
CDR3: CASSFEPREQFF
DNA: TGTGCCAGCAGCTTCGAACCTCGGGAGCAGTTCTTC

V: TRBV12-3/TRBV12-4
J: TRBJ1-2
size: few
D: NA
CDR3: CASSPGWSGYTF
DNA: TGTGCCAGCAGCCCAGGGTGGAGTGGCTACACCTTC

V: TRBV12-3/TRBV12-4
J: TRBJ2-1
size: NA
D: TRBD2
CDR3: CASTWEGGGFF
DNA: TGTGCCAGCACCTGGGAGGGAGGCGGGTTCTTC

V: TRBV3-1
J: TRBJ2-5
size: many
D: TRBD2
CDR3: CASSPPGGGTQYF
DNA: TGTGCCAGCAGCCCCCCGGGCGGGGGGACCCAGTACTTC

V: TRBV20-1
J: TRBJ2-7
size: NA
D: TRBD2
CDR3: CSARGAGRTSGGDVEQYF
DNA: TGCAGTGCTAGGGGCGCTGGTAGGACTAGCGGGGGCGACGTTGAGCAGTACTTC

V: TRBV7-3
J: TRBJ2-1
size: NA
D: TRBD2
CDR3: CASSSTSVGSYNEQFF
DNA: TGTGCCAGCAGCTCCACTAGCGTTGGTAGCTACAATGAGCAGTTCTTC

V: TRBV27
J: TRBJ2-7
size: NA
D: NA
CDR3: CASSSPGRGTYEQYF
DNA: TGTGCCAGCAGTTCTCCGGGACGGGGCACCTACGAGCAGTACTTC

V: TRBV24-1
J: TRBJ2-7
size: few
D: TRBD1
CDR3: CATGQAGTYEQYF
DNA: TGTGCCACCGGACAGGCCGGAACCTACGAGCAGTACTTC

V: TRBV6-1
J: TRBJ1-2
size: many
D: NA
CDR3: CASSELNGGSYTF
DNA: TGTGCCAGCAGTGAATTGAACGGAGGTAGCTACACCTTC

V: TRBV19
J: TRBJ1-5
size: few
D: TRBD1
CDR3: CASSNPWDRPNQPQHF
DNA: TGTGCCAGTAGTAATCCTTGGGACAGACCCAATCAGCCCCAGCATTTT

V: TRBV28
J: TRBJ2-2
size: many
D: NA
CDR3: CASLTRNTGELFF
DNA: TGTGCCAGCTTGACGAGAAACACCGGGGAGCTGTTTTTT

V: TRBV2
J: TRBJ2-1
size: many
D: TRBD2
CDR3: CASRTGTRAYNEQFF
DNA: TGTGCCAGCAGGACCGGGACTAGAGCCTACAATGAGCAGTTCTTC

V: TRBV10-3
J: TRBJ1-1
size: many
D: NA
CDR3: CATAWSTEAFF
DNA: TGTGCCACCGCTTGGAGCACTGAAGCTTTCTTT

V: TRBV10-3
J: TRBJ2-7
size: many
D: NA
CDR3: CAISDGKTLDEQYF
DNA: TGTGCCATCAGTGACGGTAAAACGCTCGACGAGCAGTACTTC

V: TRBV14
J: TRBJ2-2
size: many
D: TRBD2
CDR3: CASSPGLANTGELFF
DNA: TGTGCCAGCAGCCCGGGACTAGCGAACACCGGGGAGCTGTTTTTT

V: TRBV12-3/TRBV12-4
J: TRBJ1-3
size: NA
D: NA
CDR3: CASSLFGGNTIYF
DNA: TGTGCCAGCAGTTTATTCGGGGGAAACACCATATATTTT

V: TRBV7-9
J: TRBJ2-1
size: many
D: NA
CDR3: CASSPRGWRYNEQFF
DNA: TGTGCCAGCAGTCCCCGGGGCTGGAGATACAATGAGCAGTTCTTC

V: TRBV20-1
J: TRBJ1-6
size: NA
D: TRBD1
CDR3: CSANDRGTVSYNSPLHF
DNA: TGCAGTGCCAATGACAGGGGCACTGTCTCCTATAATTCACCCCTCCACTTT

V: TRBV12-3/TRBV12-4
J: TRBJ2-5
size: many
D: NA
CDR3: CASSPANRETQYF
DNA: TGTGCCAGCAGTCCCGCTAACCGAGAGACCCAGTACTTC

V: TRBV20-1
J: TRBJ2-2
size: NA
D: TRBD2
CDR3: CSARLAAANRELFF
DNA: TGCAGTGCCAGACTAGCGGCCGCGAACAGGGAGCTGTTTTTT

V: TRBV20-1
J: TRBJ2-1
size: many
D: NA
CDR3: CSARDLWAASGSYNEQFF
DNA: TGCAGTGCTAGAGATCTCTGGGCCGCCTCGGGCTCCTACAATGAGCAGTTCTTC

V: TRBV5-5
J: TRBJ2-2
size: NA
D: NA
CDR3: CASSYGQRGPRELFF
DNA: TGTGCCAGCAGCTACGGACAGAGGGGTCCCCGGGAGCTGTTTTTT

V: TRBV6-1
J: TRBJ2-7
size: many
D: NA
CDR3: CASSAPSTGLPYEQYF
DNA: TGTGCCAGCAGTGCTCCATCCACAGGGCTCCCCTACGAGCAGTACTTC

V: TRBV18
J: TRBJ1-2
size: few
D: NA
CDR3: CASWSGSEAGAGYTF
DNA: TGTGCCAGCTGGAGCGGTTCGGAAGCAGGGGCAGGCTACACCTTC

V: TRBV7-2
J: TRBJ2-5
size: many
D: NA
CDR3: CASSLMGGGEETQYF
DNA: TGTGCCAGCAGCTTAATGGGGGGGGGCGAAGAGACCCAGTACTTC

V: TRBV30
J: TRBJ1-2
size: NA
D: NA
CDR3: CAWSVAGTNYGYIF
DNA: TGTGCCTGGAGTGTGGCAGGGACTAACTATGGCTACATCTTC

V: TRBV19
J: TRBJ1-1
size: NA
D: NA
CDR3: CASSLWAGNPEAFF
DNA: TGTGCCAGTAGTCTTTGGGCAGGGAACCCTGAAGCTTTCTTT

V: TRBV25-1
J: TRBJ1-5
size: NA
D: NA
CDR3: CASSERGNSLSPQHF
DNA: TGTGCCAGCAGTGAGAGGGGGAATTCTCTCAGTCCCCAGCATTTT

V: TRBV6-5
J: TRBJ2-7
size: few
D: NA
CDR3: CASSYSASAVYEQYF
DNA: TGTGCCAGCAGTTACTCGGCTAGCGCGGTCTACGAGCAGTACTTC

V: TRBV28
J: TRBJ1-6
size: many
D: NA
CDR3: CASRGTFSSYNSPLHF
DNA: TGTGCCAGCAGGGGGACCTTTAGCTCCTATAATTCACCCCTCCACTTT

V: TRBV11-2
J: TRBJ2-7
size: many
D: TRBD1
CDR3: CASSNARDSGTYF
DNA: TGTGCCAGCAGCAACGCCCGGGACAGTGGGACGTACTTC

V: TRBV7-7
J: TRBJ2-2
size: NA
D: TRBD1
CDR3: CASSETDDRGKSGELFF
DNA: TGTGCTAGCAGCGAAACGGACGACAGGGGAAAGTCCGGGGAGCTGTTTTTT

V: TRBV28
J: TRBJ1-1
size: many
D: NA
CDR3: CASSFFGTEAFF
DNA: TGTGCCAGCAGTTTCTTTGGAACTGAAGCTTTCTTT

V: TRBV7-6
J: TRBJ2-1
size: many
D: TRBD2
CDR3: CASSREVTSRNEQFF
DNA: TGTGCCAGCAGCAGGGAAGTGACTAGCCGCAATGAGCAGTTCTTC

V: TRBV5-1
J: TRBJ2-7
size: NA
D: NA
CDR3: CAGSPAGAYYEQYF
DNA: TGCGCCGGCAGCCCGGCCGGGGCCTACTACGAGCAGTACTTC

V: TRBV18
J: TRBJ2-1
size: many
D: NA
CDR3: CASSPGRFEYVSQFF
DNA: TGTGCCAGCTCACCAGGGAGGTTTGAGTACGTCTCGCAGTTCTTC

V: TRBV20-1
J: TRBJ2-1
size: many
D: NA
CDR3: CSATPRDYNEQFF
DNA: TGCAGTGCTACCCCCCGGGACTACAATGAGCAGTTCTTC

V: TRBV28
J: TRBJ2-3
size: few
D: NA
CDR3: CASSSPGTSTDTQYF
DNA: TGTGCCAGCAGTTCACCCGGGACTAGCACAGATACGCAGTATTTT

V: TRBV19
J: TRBJ2-1
size: few
D: NA
CDR3: CASSIGGGEQFF
DNA: TGTGCCAGTAGTATTGGGGGGGGCGAGCAGTTCTTC